This T cell receptor (beta chain) was sequenced for a study of T cells after yellow fever vaccination. Study at large: Flow sorting relied on CD3, CD45RA, CCR7 and CD95 to obtain EM, EMRA, CM and Tscm memory subsets. The study, taken as a whole, reports: The CD4 compartment and the CD8 compartment contained a small share of clonotypes in common.

UMIs and a universal primer site were added when TCR cDNA was made by 5'RACE template switching. Using its own MiXCR run on the 5' RACE reads, TCRdb lists one record per CDR3 protein. This repertoire shows more than 20,000 distinct CDR3 sequences, 5.5% found once; its top ten account for approximately 12%. Per germline, CDR1 SGHRS and CDR2 YFSETQ. This CDR3 comprises 16 residues. Trimming at V came to 4 bases and at J to 6 bases, leaving 9 bases not matched to a gene. Ten or more counts support this clonotype. The TCR originated in a young man who received the YFV17D yellow fever vaccine. This rearrangement joins TRBV5-1 to TRBJ2-3; 12 nucleotides align to TRBD2. The source material was PBMCs, either bulk or a sorted T-cell subset (CD4+, CD8+, memory, or dextramer-sorted; not recorded which), sampled 15 days after the yellow fever booster vaccination. CDR3: CASSILAGGRRDTQYF. The CDR3 coding sequence is TGCGCCAGCAGCATTCTAGCGGGAGGGCGGCGGGATACGCAGTATTTT. Using reference TRBV5-1 and TRBJ2-3 for the parts outside the CDR3, the full variable domain is KAGVTQTPRYLIKTRGQQVTLSCSPISGHRSVSWYQQTPGQGLQFLFEYFSETQRNKGNFPGRFSGRQFSNSRSEMNVSTLELGDSALYLCASSILAGGRRDTQYFGPGTRLTVL.